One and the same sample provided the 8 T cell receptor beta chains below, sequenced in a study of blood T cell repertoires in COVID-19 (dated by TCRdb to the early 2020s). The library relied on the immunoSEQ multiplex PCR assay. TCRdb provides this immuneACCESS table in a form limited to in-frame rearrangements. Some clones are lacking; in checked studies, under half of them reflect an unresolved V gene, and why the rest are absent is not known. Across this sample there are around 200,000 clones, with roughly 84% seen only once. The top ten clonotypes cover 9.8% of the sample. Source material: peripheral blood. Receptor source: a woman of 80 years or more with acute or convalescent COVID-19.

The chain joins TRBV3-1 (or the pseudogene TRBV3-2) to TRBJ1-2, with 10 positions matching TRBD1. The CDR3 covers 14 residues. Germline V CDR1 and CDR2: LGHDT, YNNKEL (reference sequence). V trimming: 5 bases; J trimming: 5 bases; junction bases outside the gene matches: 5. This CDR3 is CASSSWTGGYGYTF. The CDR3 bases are TGTGCCAGCAGCAGTTGGACAGGGGGATATGGCTACACCTTC.

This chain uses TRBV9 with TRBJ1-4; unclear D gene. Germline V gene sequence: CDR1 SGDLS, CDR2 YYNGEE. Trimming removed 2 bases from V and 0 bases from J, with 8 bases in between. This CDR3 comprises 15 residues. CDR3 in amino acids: CASSVPSTTNEKLFF. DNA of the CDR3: TGTGCCAGCAGCGTGCCCAGTACAACTAATGAAAAACTGTTTTTT. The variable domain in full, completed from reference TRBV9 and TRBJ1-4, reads DSGVTQTPKHLITATGQRVTLRCSPRSGDLSVYWYQQSLDQGLQFLIQYYNGEERAKGNILERFSAQQFPDLHSELNLSSLELGDSALYFCASSVPSTTNEKLFFGSGTQLSVL.

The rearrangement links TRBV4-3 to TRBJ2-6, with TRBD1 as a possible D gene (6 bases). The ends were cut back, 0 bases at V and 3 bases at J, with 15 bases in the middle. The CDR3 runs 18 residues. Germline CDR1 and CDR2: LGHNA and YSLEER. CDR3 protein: CASSQDHRAGVGANVLTF. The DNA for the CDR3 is TGCGCCAGCAGCCAAGATCATCGGGCAGGGGTTGGGGCCAACGTCCTGACTTTC.

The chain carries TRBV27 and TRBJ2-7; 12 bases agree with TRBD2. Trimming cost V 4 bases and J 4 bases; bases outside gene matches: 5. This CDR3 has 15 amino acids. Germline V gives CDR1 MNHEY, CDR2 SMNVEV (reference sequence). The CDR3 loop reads CASSSTSGSLYEQYF. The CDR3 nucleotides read TGTGCCAGCAGTTCGACTAGCGGGAGTTTATACGAGCAGTACTTC.

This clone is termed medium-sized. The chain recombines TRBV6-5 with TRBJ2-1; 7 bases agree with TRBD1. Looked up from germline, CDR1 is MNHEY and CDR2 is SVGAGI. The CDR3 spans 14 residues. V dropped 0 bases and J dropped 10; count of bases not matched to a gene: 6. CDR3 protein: CASSYSQGVSEQFF. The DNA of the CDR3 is TGTGCCAGCAGTTACTCCCAGGGGGTGTCCGAGCAGTTCTTC.

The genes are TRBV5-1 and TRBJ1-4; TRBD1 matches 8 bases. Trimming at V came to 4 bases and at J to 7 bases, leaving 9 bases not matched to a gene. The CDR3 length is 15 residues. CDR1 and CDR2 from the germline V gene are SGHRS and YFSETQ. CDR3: CASSKDRGGSEKLFF. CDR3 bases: TGCGCCAGCAGCAAAGACAGGGGAGGGAGTGAAAAACTGTTTTTT.

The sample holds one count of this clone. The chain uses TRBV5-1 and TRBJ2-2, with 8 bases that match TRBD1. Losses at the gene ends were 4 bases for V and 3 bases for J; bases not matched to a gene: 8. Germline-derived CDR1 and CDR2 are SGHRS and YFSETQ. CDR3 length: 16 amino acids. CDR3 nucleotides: TGCGCCAGCAGCCCCGGACCGACAGGGGACACCGGGGAGCTGTTTTTT. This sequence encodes CASSPGPTGDTGELFF.

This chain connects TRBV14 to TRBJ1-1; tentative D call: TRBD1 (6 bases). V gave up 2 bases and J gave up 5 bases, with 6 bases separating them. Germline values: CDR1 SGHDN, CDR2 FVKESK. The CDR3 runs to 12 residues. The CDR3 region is CASSQRGTEAFF. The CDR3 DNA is TGTGCCAGCAGCCAAAGGGGGACTGAAGCTTTCTTT. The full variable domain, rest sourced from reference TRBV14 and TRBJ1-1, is EAGVTQFPSHSVIEKGQTVTLRCDPISGHDNLYWYRRVMGKEIKFLLHFVKESKQDESGMPNNRFLAERTGGTYSTLKVQPAELEDSGVYFCASSQRGTEAFFGQGTRLTVV.